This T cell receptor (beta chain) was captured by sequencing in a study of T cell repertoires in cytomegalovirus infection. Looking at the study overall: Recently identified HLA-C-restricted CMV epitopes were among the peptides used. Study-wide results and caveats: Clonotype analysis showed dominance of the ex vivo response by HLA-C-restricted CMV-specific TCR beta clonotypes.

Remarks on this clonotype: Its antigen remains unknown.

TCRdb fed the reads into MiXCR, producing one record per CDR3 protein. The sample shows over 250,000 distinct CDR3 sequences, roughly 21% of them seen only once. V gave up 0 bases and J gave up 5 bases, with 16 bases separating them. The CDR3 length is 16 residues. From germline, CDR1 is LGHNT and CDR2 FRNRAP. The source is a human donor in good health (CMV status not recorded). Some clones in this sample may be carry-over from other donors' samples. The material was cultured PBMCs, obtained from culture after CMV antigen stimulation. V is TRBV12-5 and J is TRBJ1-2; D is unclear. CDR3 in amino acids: CASGLVLPAGEYGYTF. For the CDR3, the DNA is TGTGCTAGTGGTTTGGTACTTCCGGCAGGAGAATATGGCTACACCTTC.